The 30 T cell receptor beta chains presented below share a single source sample, sequenced in a study of neurological immune-mediated disorders (dated by TCRdb to between 2018 and 2020). Library preparation used 5' RACE. Sequencing used an Illumina HiSeq 2500. The public reads were quality trimmed at Q25 with fastp and then assembled into clones with MiXCR by TCRdb, keeping productive beta chains. Rows are combined by CDR3 protein, so each entry shows the most common genes and DNA. The sample table shows around 49,000 distinct CDR3 sequences, and about 12% are seen once. The biggest ten clones account for 4.5% of the sample. This specimen's time point label, interpreted: longitudinal time-point 2. The sample comprised PBMCs. These receptors were collected from a male donor with HTLV-1-associated myelopathy (HAM/TSP).

This clonotype was seen many times. V gene TRBV5-1 combines with J gene TRBJ2-7; the D gene is possibly TRBD2 (6 bases). From germline, CDR1 is SGHRS and CDR2 YFSETQ. The V end was cut by 4 bases, the J end by 7 bases, with 18 bases between. The CDR3 totals 14 residues. CDR3 sequence (DNA): TGCGCCAGCAGCCTCGGGGTGGCGGGGAATGAGCAGTACTTC. Protein product: CASSLGVAGNEQYF.

The table lists this clonotype with many counts. This chain connects TRBV20-1 to TRBJ1-5; TRBD1 matches 7 bases. The CDR3 spans 13 residues. Germline CDR1 and CDR2: DFQATT and SNEGSKA (reference sequence). With 6 bases clipped from V and 7 bases from J, the junction kept 9 bases outside the gene matches. This CDR3 is CSATRQGGQPQHF. In nucleotides, the CDR3 is TGCAGTGCCACCCGACAGGGTGGCCAGCCCCAGCATTTT.

As for this clonotype: At one end the junction does not follow the germline gene, possibly because of a read error. The V and J genes are TRBV5-6 and TRBJ1-6; D remains ambiguous. There are 15 residues in the CDR3. CDR1 and CDR2 (germline): SGHDT, YYEEEE. The CDR3 protein is CVSSLVAQGNSLLHF. The CDR3 DNA reads as TGTGTCAGCAGCTTGGTGGCACAAGGCAATTCACTCCTCCACTTT.

This clonotype was recorded at least ten times. The V and J genes are TRBV6-2 or TRBV6-3 and TRBJ1-1; a possible D gene is TRBD1 (5 bases). Trimming stripped 10 bases from V and 1 base from J, with 19 bases between. This CDR3 contains 15 residues. Per the germline V gene, CDR1 is MNHEY and CDR2 is SVGEGT. The CDR3 is CAITDTDGGNTEAFF. The CDR3 nucleotides are TGTGCCATCACGGACACCGACGGTGGGAACACTGAAGCTTTCTTT.

This clonotype was counted many times. V usage is TRBV2 and J usage is TRBJ2-7; D uncertain. The V end lost 7 bases, the J end lost 4 bases, and 17 bases lay between the germline ends. Germline CDR1 SNHLY, CDR2 FYNNEI. The CDR3 extends over 14 amino acids. CDR3 DNA: TGTGCCAGCACCGACCGAGGCACGTCTTACGAGCAGTACTTC. Its protein product is CASTDRGTSYEQYF. Complete variable domain (other parts from reference TRBV2 and TRBJ2-7): EPEVTQTPSHQVTQMGQEVILRCVPISNHLYFYWYRQILGQKVEFLVSFYNNEISEKSEIFDDQFSVERPDGSNFTLKIRSTKLEDSAMYFCASTDRGTSYEQYFGPGTRLTVT.

This clonotype was picked up many times. V and J are TRBV5-1 and TRBJ2-6, with 8 bases lining up with TRBD2. Germline trimming cut 2 bases from V and 0 bases from J; bases unmatched to any gene: 1. The germline V gene has CDR1 SGHRS and CDR2 YFSETQ. This CDR3 is 16 amino acids long. The CDR3 DNA reads TGCGCCAGCAGCTTTGGGACTAGCTCTGGGGCCAACGTCCTGACTTTC. Protein: CASSFGTSSGANVLTF. Supplemented by reference TRBV5-1 and TRBJ2-6, the full variable domain reads KAGVTQTPRYLIKTRGQQVTLSCSPISGHRSVSWYQQTPGQGLQFLFEYFSETQRNKGNFPGRFSGRQFSNSRSEMNVSTLELGDSALYLCASSFGTSSGANVLTFGAGSRLTVL.

This clonotype has a count of ten or more. V usage is TRBV7-2 and J usage is TRBJ1-5; D is uncertain. This CDR3 region has 14 residues. Germline V CDR1 and CDR2: SGHTA, FQGNSA. With 2 bases removed from V and 5 bases from J, the gap between germline ends came to 10 bases. The CDR3 protein is CASSLMGRHQPQHF. CDR3 DNA: TGTGCCAGCAGCTTAATGGGCCGTCATCAGCCCCAGCATTTT.

About this clonotype itself: The junction departs from germline at one end; a sequencing error may be responsible. The chain employs TRBV7-7 and TRBJ2-1; 10 bases line up with TRBD1. This CDR3 is 17 amino acids long. Germline CDR1 and CDR2: SSHAT and FNYEAQ (reference sequence). In DNA form, the CDR3 reads TGTGCTAGCAGCCTCGGGACAGGGGCTAGCTCCTACAATGAGCAGTTCTTC. As protein: CASSLGTGASSYNEQFF. Based on the CDR3 plus reference TRBV7-7 and TRBJ2-1, the full variable domain is GAGVSQSPRYKVTKRGQDVTLRCDPISSHATLYWYQQALGQGPEFLTYFNYEAQPDKSGLPSDRFSAERPEGSISTLTIQRTEQRDSAMYRCASSLGTGASSYNEQFFGPGTRLTVL.

This clonotype was detected ten times or more. The chain uses TRBV5-1 and TRBJ2-2; D might be TRBD1 or TRBD2, each matching 5 bases. The germline CDR1 and CDR2 sequences are SGHRS and YFSETQ. V lost 0 bases and J 7 bases, leaving 10 bases between the germline ends. This CDR3 region has 14 residues. CDR3 sequence reads: CASSLADSGGELFF. The DNA of the CDR3 is TGCGCCAGCAGCTTGGCCGACAGCGGCGGGGAGCTGTTTTTT.

This chain's CDR3 is CASSRNRDGANVLTF. CDR3 nucleotide sequence: TGTGCCAGTAGTAGGAACAGGGACGGGGCCAACGTCCTGACTTTC. The rearrangement uses TRBV19 and TRBJ2-6; D might be TRBD1 (6 bases). Germline values: CDR1 LNHDA, CDR2 SQIVND (reference sequence). This CDR3 region has 15 residues. Trimming took 4 bases from V and 4 from J, leaving 11 bases between them.

At least ten counts were recorded for this clonotype. The chain links TRBV5-5 to TRBJ2-2; the D is unclear. Germline CDR1 reads SGHKS; CDR2 reads YYEKEE (reference sequence). V lost 2 bases to trimming and J lost 3 bases, with 5 bases between them. This CDR3 comprises 13 residues. This chain's CDR3 is CASSFADTGELFF. In DNA, the CDR3 is TGTGCCAGCAGCTTCGCGGACACCGGGGAGCTGTTTTTT.

This clonotype was counted many times. This chain joins TRBV5-1 and TRBJ2-1; 7 bases line up with TRBD1. The length of the CDR3 is 17 residues. Germline trimming cut 0 bases from V and 5 bases from J; bases unmatched to any gene: 11. Germline V CDR1 and CDR2: SGHRS, YFSETQ. The CDR3 is CASSLVFARGSHNEQFF. The CDR3 region has the DNA TGCGCCAGCAGCTTGGTCTTCGCCAGGGGGTCCCACAATGAGCAGTTCTTC. The full variable domain, with the rest looked up from reference TRBV5-1 and TRBJ2-1, is KAGVTQTPRYLIKTRGQQVTLSCSPISGHRSVSWYQQTPGQGLQFLFEYFSETQRNKGNFPGRFSGRQFSNSRSEMNVSTLELGDSALYLCASSLVFARGSHNEQFFGPGTRLTVL.

This clonotype came up many times. The chain links TRBV5-5 to TRBJ2-1; D remains ambiguous. CDR1 and CDR2 (germline): SGHKS, YYEKEE (reference sequence). The CDR3 is 13 amino acids. The V end lost 1 base, the J end lost 7 bases, and 9 bases lay between the germline ends. The CDR3 is CASSLFPPNEQFF. The DNA for the CDR3 is TGTGCCAGCAGCTTGTTCCCCCCGAATGAGCAGTTCTTC.

This clonotype showed up many times. The chain couples TRBV20-1 to TRBJ1-4, with D hard to call. V lost 0 bases and J lost 0, with 11 bases in between. CDR1 and CDR2 from the germline V gene are DFQATT and SNEGSKA (reference sequence). The CDR3 loop spans 16 amino acids. The CDR3 coding sequence is TGCAGTGCTAGAGATTGGAACGGGGCAACTAATGAAAAACTGTTTTTT. Amino acid sequence: CSARDWNGATNEKLFF.

There are many counts of this clonotype. The chain couples TRBV7-2 to TRBJ2-4, with TRBD1 identical over 8 bases. The CDR3 totals 17 residues. With V trimmed by 1 base and J by 6 bases, 11 bases remained unmatched. Germline V gene lookup returns CDR1 SGHTA and CDR2 FQGNSA. CDR3 sequence reads: CASSLGGQGYERNIQYF. DNA of the CDR3: TGTGCCAGCAGCTTAGGCGGACAGGGCTATGAAAGAAACATTCAGTACTTC.

This sequence joins TRBV5-1 and TRBJ1-1; D may be TRBD1 (5 bases). V was shortened by 5 bases and J by 1 base, with 15 bases between the two germline ends. CDR3 length: 15 residues. CDR1 is SGHRS, CDR2 YFSETQ, per germline. CDR3 in amino acids: CASSSLGPSNTEAFF. The CDR3 DNA reads TGCGCCAGCAGTTCGTTGGGACCCTCGAACACTGAAGCTTTCTTT.

The rearrangement joins TRBV5-1 to TRBJ1-2; no firm D call. The CDR3 loop spans 14 amino acids. The germline gives CDR1 SGHRS, CDR2 YFSETQ. The V end lost 0 bases, the J end lost 2 bases, and 8 bases lay between the germline ends. The CDR3 here is CASSLETVNYGYTF. The DNA of the CDR3 is TGCGCCAGCAGCTTGGAAACGGTGAACTATGGCTACACCTTC.

The table lists this clonotype with many counts. The chain recombines TRBV20-1 with TRBJ1-2; D is possibly TRBD1 (6 bases). CDR1 is DFQATT and CDR2 is SNEGSKA in the germline V gene (reference sequence). Trimming cost V 5 bases and J 3 bases, with 13 bases left between them. CDR3 size: 13 residues. The CDR3 is CSARAGEHYGYTF. As DNA, the CDR3 is TGCAGTGCTCGGGCAGGGGAACACTATGGCTACACCTTC.

This clonotype showed up many times. For the CDR3, the DNA is TGTGCCAGCAGATACAAGGAAAACTACGAGCAGTACTTC. Protein sequence: CASRYKENYEQYF. The chain is built from TRBV5-6 and TRBJ2-7; no reliable D call. V lost 5 bases, J lost 3 bases, and 12 bases lay in between. The CDR3 covers 13 residues. Germline CDR1 reads SGHDT; CDR2 reads YYEEEE.

This clonotype was seen once. The chain joins TRBV20-1 to TRBJ1-2; the match to TRBD1 covers 8 bases. Germline lookup yields CDR1 DFQATT and CDR2 SNEGSKA (reference sequence). CDR3 length equals 14 residues. Trimming cost V 6 bases and J 8 bases; bases outside gene matches: 14. The CDR3 nucleotides are TGCAGTGCCAAAACCCGGACAGGGCCGGGGGGCTACACCTTC. It is translated as CSAKTRTGPGGYTF.

This clonotype showed up many times. The genes are TRBV5-1 and TRBJ1-6; 9 bases are a match to TRBD1. Germline V gives CDR1 SGHRS, CDR2 YFSETQ. The junction had 15 bases not matched to a gene; V was cut back by 2 bases and J by 0 bases. This CDR3 is 21 amino acids long. The CDR3 sequence is CASSFWGSGTGTSSYNSPLHF. For the CDR3, the DNA is TGCGCCAGCAGCTTTTGGGGGTCGGGGACAGGGACTTCCTCCTATAATTCACCCCTCCACTTT.

This clonotype was found many times. This chain's CDR3 is CATQTSGGALQETQYF. As DNA, the CDR3 is TGTGCCACCCAAACTAGCGGGGGGGCCTTACAAGAGACCCAGTACTTC. The V and J genes are TRBV15 and TRBJ2-5, with 13 bases matching TRBD2. The V segment lost 8 bases and the J segment 2 bases; nucleotides outside the gene matches: 8. Germline V gene sequence: CDR1 LNHNV, CDR2 YYDKDF (reference sequence). The CDR3 has 16 residues.

This clonotype was counted ten times or more. The rearrangement joins TRBV4-1 to TRBJ1-3; no clear D. The CDR3 length is 17 residues. Between the trimmed V and J ends, which lost 0 bases and 0 bases, there was a span of 12 bases. Germline values: CDR1 MGHRA, CDR2 YSYEKL. DNA for the CDR3: TGCGCCAGCAGCCAAGATTGGCAGGCCAACTCTGGAAACACCATATATTTT. Its protein product is CASSQDWQANSGNTIYF.

This clonotype occurred many times. This chain joins TRBV14 and TRBJ1-1; possible D gene TRBD1, 5 bases. The CDR3 extends over 14 amino acids. The V end was cut by 0 bases, the J end by 4 bases, with 9 bases between. Per germline, CDR1 SGHDN and CDR2 FVKESK. In DNA, the CDR3 is TGTGCCAGCAGCCAAGATTGGGGGAGCACTGAAGCTTTCTTT. As protein: CASSQDWGSTEAFF.

This clonotype was counted ten times or more. This rearrangement joins TRBV7-2 to TRBJ2-2; perhaps D is TRBD1 or TRBD2 (6 bases each). The germline V gene has CDR1 SGHTA and CDR2 FQGNSA. The CDR3 extends over 16 amino acids. Trimming removed 1 base at V and 5 bases at J, with 14 bases between. CDR3 sequence: CASSLEGGLGTGELFF. CDR3 in DNA: TGTGCCAGCAGCTTAGAGGGGGGCCTAGGGACCGGGGAGCTGTTTTTT.

Many counts were recorded for this clonotype. The rearrangement uses TRBV20-1 and TRBJ1-5, with a possible D match to TRBD1 (6 bases). Trimming took off 2 bases at V and 4 bases at J, with 9 bases between the two ends. Germline V gives CDR1 DFQATT, CDR2 SNEGSKA (reference sequence). This CDR3 has 13 residues. The chain's CDR3 is CSARPGANQPQHF. Written as DNA, the CDR3 is TGCAGTGCTAGACCGGGGGCGAATCAGCCCCAGCATTTT.

This clonotype was seen many times. V gene TRBV20-1 combines with J gene TRBJ2-7; D remains ambiguous. V was shortened by 1 base and J by 2 bases, with 12 bases between the two germline ends. The CDR3 is made up of 14 amino acids. From germline, CDR1 is DFQATT and CDR2 SNEGSKA (reference sequence). The CDR3 DNA reads TGCAGTGCTAGAGTCCCCCGGACCCCCTACGAGCAGTACTTC. Residues: CSARVPRTPYEQYF.

This clonotype was observed many times. The V and J genes are TRBV5-1 and TRBJ1-2; the D gene is possibly TRBD1 (6 bases). Germline CDR1 reads SGHRS; CDR2 reads YFSETQ. Trimming took off 4 bases at V and 9 bases at J, with 16 bases between the two ends. The CDR3 loop spans 13 amino acids. The CDR3 loop is CASSPLTGRSYTF. The CDR3 DNA sequence: TGCGCCAGCAGCCCCTTGACAGGTCGAAGCTACACCTTC.

This clonotype was seen at least ten times. V usage is TRBV3-1 and J usage is TRBJ2-6, with D possibly being TRBD1 (5 bases). This CDR3 region has 20 residues. V gave up 4 bases and J gave up 0 bases, with 22 bases separating them. Germline CDR1 and CDR2: LGHDT and YNNKEL (reference sequence). The CDR3 bases are TGTGCCAGCAGCCGCAGGGATATCGGCGATACAGTCTCTGGGGCCAACGTCCTGACTTTC. Translation gives CASSRRDIGDTVSGANVLTF.

This chain links TRBV20-1 with TRBJ2-5, with 9 positions matching TRBD1. The CDR3 has 13 amino acids. Germline V gene sequence: CDR1 DFQATT, CDR2 SNEGSKA (reference sequence). V gave up 6 bases and J gave up 4 bases; unmatched junction bases: 6. Here the CDR3 DNA reads TGCAGTGCAGCCGGGACAGGGACAGAGACCCAGTACTTC. This gives the protein CSAAGTGTETQYF.